This TCR beta chain was recovered during a study of T-cell memory formation after mild COVID-19. Study summary: TCR clusters were mostly confined to one donor each.

MiXCR, run by TCRdb on the 5' RACE reads, gives a single entry per CDR3 protein. This table holds approximately 300,000 distinct CDR3 sequences, about 15% found once. This clonotype was counted between two and nine times. The antigen is undetermined. The V and J ends lost 4 bases and 5 bases, in that order; junction bases with no gene match: 18. The germline gives CDR1 MGHRA, CDR2 YSYEKL. CDR3 length: 18 amino acids. Findings and caveats of the study: Memory sampled before infection contained some responding clones, suggesting cross-reactive memory joined.

The sample taken for sequencing was PBMCs or a T cell subset sorted from them (not recorded which). The chain uses TRBV4-1 and TRBJ2-5; the match to TRBD2 covers 8 bases. This sequence originates from a man between 18 and 29 years old who had mild COVID-19 (a few samples of this study predate the infection). Cell type and time point are not known. Here the CDR3 DNA reads TGCGCCAGCAGCCTCCTACACCCGGGACTAGGCCCCACGGAGACCCAGTACTTC. Amino acid sequence: CASSLLHPGLGPTETQYF.